This is a list of T cell receptor beta chains from one sample in a study of blood T cell repertoires in COVID-19. The table came from immunoSEQ multiplex PCR; TCRdb's copy has only in-frame clones and leaves some out. Among about 220,000 clones, 82% were seen once, and the ten largest hold 3% to 4.5%. The source material was peripheral blood. The source is a woman of 80 years or more with acute or convalescent COVID-19. Both conserved end residues are part of each CDR3. The D gene is left open where the match is weak. Not every row has a clone size; where given, it reads once, few, many or a size class.

J gene | D gene | V gene | clone size | CDR3 protein | CDR3 DNA
TRBJ1-5 | . | TRBV6-2/TRBV6-3 | few | CASSPRQVPLYSNQPQHF | TGTGCCAGCAGTCCAAGACAGGTCCCCCTATATAGCAATCAGCCCCAGCATTTT
TRBJ2-3 | . | TRBV21-1 | . | CASSGLGITDTQYF | TGTGCCAGCAGCGGACTAGGAATAACAGATACGCAGTATTTT
TRBJ2-2 | . | TRBV2 | . | CASKSEGTNTGELFF | TGTGCCAGTAAGTCGGAGGGAACGAACACCGGGGAGCTATTTTTT
TRBJ2-1 | TRBD2 | TRBV7-8 | . | CASSSTSGGPNEQFF | TGTGCCAGCAGCTCGACTAGCGGGGGTCCTAATGAGCAGTTCTTC
TRBJ1-2 | . | TRBV7-2 | . | CASSITGTPGGVGYTF | TGTGCCAGCAGCATCACCGGGACCCCGGGAGGGGTAGGCTACACCTTC
TRBJ1-6 | . | TRBV13 | . | CASRVETGSGNSPLHF | TGTGCCAGCAGAGTCGAGACAGGTTCTGGAAATTCACCCCTCCACTTT
TRBJ2-7 | TRBD1 | TRBV5-4 | . | CASSSQGENYEQYF | TGTGCCAGCAGCTCACAGGGGGAAAACTACGAGCAGTACTTC
TRBJ2-7 | . | TRBV20-1 | . | CSARGQPASYEQYF | TGCAGTGCTCGTGGACAGCCCGCCTCCTACGAGCAGTACTTC
TRBJ2-3 | . | TRBV9 | . | CASSGSGGSTDTQYF | TGTGCCAGCAGCGGTAGTGGGGGCAGCACAGATACGCAGTATTTT
TRBJ1-5 | . | TRBV19 | . | CASSIPGYSNQPQHF | TGTGCCAGTAGTATACCAGGGTATAGCAATCAGCCCCAGCATTTT
TRBJ1-5 | TRBD1 | TRBV19 | . | CASSTGGQGGWQPQHF | TGTGCCAGTAGTACTGGGGGACAGGGAGGTTGGCAGCCCCAGCATTTT
TRBJ2-1 | . | TRBV18 | . | CASSPPGSPWFF | TGTGCCAGCTCACCCCCTGGGAGTCCTTGGTTCTTC
TRBJ1-5 | . | TRBV28 | . | CAGGYQPQHF | TGTGCCGGGGGGTATCAGCCCCAGCATTTT
TRBJ2-2 | TRBD1 | TRBV11-2 | once | CASSFVTGGTGELFF | TGTGCCAGCAGCTTTGTGACAGGGGGCACCGGGGAGCTGTTTTTT
TRBJ1-4 | TRBD1 | TRBV5-5 | once | CASSPNRGPNEKLFF | TGTGCCAGCAGCCCGAACAGGGGCCCAAATGAAAAACTGTTTTTT
TRBJ2-2 | . | TRBV7-3 | . | CASSFIRDKNTGELFF | TGTGCCAGCAGCTTTATTAGGGACAAGAACACCGGGGAGCTGTTTTTT
TRBJ2-3 | TRBD1 | TRBV24-1 | once | CATSPTGVDTQYF | TGTGCCACCAGCCCGACAGGGGTAGATACGCAGTATTTT
TRBJ2-7 | TRBD2 | TRBV18 | . | CASSPPASGVPYEQYF | TGTGCCAGCTCACCACCAGCTAGCGGGGTTCCCTACGAGCAGTACTTC
TRBJ1-4 | . | TRBV4-3 | few | CASSRQGGPNEKLFF | TGCGCCAGCAGCCGCCAAGGAGGGCCTAATGAAAAACTGTTTTTT
TRBJ1-1 | . | TRBV29-1 | once | CSVKPRVQNAEAFF | TGCAGCGTAAAACCCCGGGTCCAGAACGCTGAAGCTTTCTTT
TRBJ1-2 | . | TRBV7-2 | . | CASSPKAGALGYTF | TGTGCCAGCAGCCCCAAGGCAGGGGCTTTGGGCTACACCTTC
TRBJ2-5 | TRBD2 | TRBV7-3 | . | CASSPHPTSGGTKRETQYF | TGTGCCAGCAGCCCTCACCCCACTAGCGGGGGGACTAAAAGGGAGACCCAGTACTTC
TRBJ1-6 | . | TRBV7-8 | . | CASSFLSPDSGSPLHF | TGTGCCAGCAGCTTTCTATCTCCGGACAGTGGTTCACCCCTCCACTTT
TRBJ1-1 | . | TRBV5-1 | few | CASSVQGLDTEAFF | TGCGCCAGCAGCGTACAGGGTTTGGACACTGAAGCTTTCTTT
TRBJ2-5 | . | TRBV6-5 | . | CASSQARVGETQYF | TGTGCCAGCAGCCAAGCGAGGGTTGGAGAGACCCAGTACTTC
TRBJ1-1 | TRBD1 | TRBV3-1/TRBV3-2 | . | CASSQETGTGSTEAFF | TGTGCCAGCAGCCAAGAGACGGGGACAGGGTCAACTGAAGCTTTCTTT
TRBJ1-1 | TRBD1 | TRBV29-1 | . | CSVASRTGRNLGYTEAFF | TGCAGCGTTGCTTCGAGGACAGGGAGGAACCTAGGATATACTGAAGCTTTCTTT
TRBJ2-1 | TRBD2 | TRBV9 | . | CASSGTSGGFGEQFF | TGTGCCAGCAGCGGGACTAGCGGGGGGTTCGGTGAGCAGTTCTTC
TRBJ2-1 | . | TRBV19 | few | CASSKTYYNEQFF | TGTGCCAGTAGTAAGACTTATTACAATGAGCAGTTCTTC
TRBJ1-1 | . | TRBV10-3 | . | CAISESATVWSAQRGTEAFF | TGTGCCATCAGTGAGTCAGCTACAGTTTGGTCAGCCCAGCGAGGGACTGAAGCTTTCTTT
TRBJ2-5 | TRBD2 | TRBV7-2 | . | CASTKHPQRGAKETQYF | TGTGCCAGCACAAAACACCCCCAGCGGGGGGCCAAAGAGACCCAGTACTTC
TRBJ2-1 | . | TRBV6-6 | . | CASTESFWNEQFF | TGTGCCAGCACCGAGAGTTTTTGGAATGAGCAGTTCTTC
TRBJ2-7 | TRBD2 | TRBV7-2 | . | CASSPQGLVSGEQYF | TGTGCCAGCAGCCCCCAGGGACTAGTTTCAGGGGAGCAGTACTTC
TRBJ1-5 | TRBD1 | TRBV27 | . | CASSLQGQGSNQPQHF | TGTGCCAGCAGTTTACAAGGACAGGGGAGCAATCAGCCCCAGCATTTT
TRBJ1-6 | TRBD1 | TRBV30 | . | CAWTGTGYSPLHF | TGTGCCTGGACCGGGACAGGGTATTCACCCCTCCACTTT
TRBJ1-4 | TRBD1 | TRBV28 | . | CASLRGTGVRSYEKLFF | TGTGCCAGCCTCCGGGGGACAGGGGTTAGATCATATGAAAAACTGTTTTTT
TRBJ1-3 | . | TRBV3-1/TRBV3-2 | . | CASSQQPGSGNTIYF | TGTGCCAGCAGCCAACAGCCAGGGTCTGGAAACACCATATATTTT
TRBJ1-1 | . | TRBV29-1 | . | CSVVLNGAFF | TGCAGCGTTGTATTAAACGGAGCTTTCTTT
TRBJ1-1 | . | TRBV9 | . | CASSVGPVNTEAFF | TGTGCCAGCAGCGTAGGGCCAGTCAACACTGAAGCTTTCTTT
TRBJ1-2 | TRBD1 | TRBV4-3 | . | CASSQDRSTGGWHGYTF | TGCGCCAGCAGCCAAGACCGCTCGACAGGGGGCTGGCATGGCTACACCTTC
TRBJ2-5 | TRBD2 | TRBV3-1/TRBV3-2 | . | CASSPGLVEETQYF | TGTGCCAGCAGCCCGGGACTAGTGGAAGAGACCCAGTACTTC
TRBJ1-1 | . | TRBV3-1/TRBV3-2 | . | CASSQGSGNTEAFF | TGTGCCAGCAGCCAAGGGAGCGGGAACACTGAAGCTTTCTTT
TRBJ2-1 | . | TRBV7-6 | . | CASSLNSDNEQFF | TGTGCCAGCAGCTTAAACTCGGACAATGAGCAGTTCTTC
TRBJ1-5 | . | TRBV6-2/TRBV6-3 | . | CASSYSAHQMRNQPQHF | TGTGCCAGCAGTTACTCGGCTCATCAAATGCGCAATCAGCCCCAGCATTTT
TRBJ2-2 | . | TRBV5-1 | . | CASSTDTRRNTGELFF | TGCGCCAGCAGCACGGACACTCGGAGAAACACCGGGGAGCTGTTTTTT
TRBJ2-7 | TRBD1 | TRBV2 | few | CASKGQVAYEQYF | TGTGCCAGCAAGGGACAGGTAGCCTACGAGCAGTACTTC
TRBJ1-1 | . | TRBV2 | . | CARPFRGSADTEAFF | TGTGCCAGACCCTTCCGGGGGTCTGCGGACACTGAAGCTTTCTTT
TRBJ1-6 | . | TRBV28 | . | CASKLDSKYNSPLHF | TGTGCCAGCAAGTTAGACAGCAAGTATAATTCACCCCTCCACTTT